Listed here are 13 T cell receptor beta chains from one sample, sequenced in a study of T cell responses to AZD1222 COVID-19 vaccine. Produced via immunoSEQ multiplex PCR; TCRdb's table is partial and in-frame only. This table has roughly 150,000 clones, approximately 94% appearing once. This specimen consisted of peripheral blood, obtained on day 0 of AZD1222 vaccination. These receptors came from an adult in good health.

The J gene is TRBJ1-5, the V gene TRBV30, with D maybe TRBD1 (5 bases). The CDR3 is 14 amino acids. Germline-derived CDR1 and CDR2 are GTSNPN and SVGIG (reference sequence). The ends were cut back, 2 bases at V and 2 bases at J, with 10 bases in the middle. The CDR3 region is CAWSKGHGNQPQHF. The CDR3 DNA follows: TGTGCCTGGAGTAAGGGGCACGGCAATCAGCCCCAGCATTTT.

The rearrangement links TRBV30 to TRBJ1-6; TRBD1 aligns across 11 bases. V lost 4 bases to trimming and J lost 8 bases; unmatched junction nucleotides: 4. CDR1 is GTSNPN, CDR2 SVGIG, per germline (reference sequence). The CDR3 is 14 amino acids. The CDR3 protein is CAWTRGQGDSPLHF. Written as DNA, the CDR3 is TGTGCCTGGACGAGGGGACAGGGGGATTCACCCCTCCACTTT. The whole variable domain, filled in from reference TRBV30 and TRBJ1-6, reads SQTIHQWPATLVQPVGSPLSLECTVEGTSNPNLYWYRQAAGRGLQLLFYSVGIGQISSEVPQNLSASRPQDRQFILSSKKLLLSDSGFYLCAWTRGQGDSPLHFGNGTRLTVT.

The chain joins TRBV5-1 to TRBJ1-2; 7 positions agree with TRBD1. Germline CDR1 SGHRS, CDR2 YFSETQ. Germline trimming cut 0 bases from V and 4 bases from J; bases unmatched to any gene: 3. The CDR3 contains 14 residues. The CDR3 DNA is TGCGCCAGCAGCTTGGCGACAGGGTCCTATGGCTACACCTTC. Its translation is CASSLATGSYGYTF.

This chain links TRBV2 with TRBJ1-2; the match to TRBD1 covers 8 bases. CDR1 is SNHLY and CDR2 is FYNNEI in the germline V gene. V was clipped by 4 bases and J by 6 bases; unmatched bases: 10. The CDR3 is 15 residues long. The CDR3 loop is CASSGRDRWRHGYTF. The CDR3 nucleotides are TGTGCCAGCAGTGGTCGGGACAGGTGGCGGCATGGCTACACCTTC.

The genes are TRBV6-5 and TRBJ1-5; D may be TRBD1 (5 bases). This CDR3 is 14 amino acids long. CDR1 and CDR2 from the germline V gene are MNHEY and SVGAGI. V was pared by 6 bases and J by 5 bases, with 14 bases between. The CDR3 nucleotides are TGTGCCAGCAGGAGGGCTTTGGGGGATCAGCCCCAGCATTTT. Its translation is CASRRALGDQPQHF.

The chain links TRBV19 to TRBJ1-2; the D gene is possibly TRBD1 (6 bases). Germline V gene lookup returns CDR1 LNHDA and CDR2 SQIVND (reference sequence). V lost 6 bases, J lost 8 bases, and 16 bases lay in between. CDR3 length: 13 amino acids. DNA of the CDR3: TGTGCCAGTAGGCTTAACAGGGAATTCGGCTACACCTTC. It specifies CASRLNREFGYTF.

V usage is TRBV2 and J usage is TRBJ2-2, with D perhaps matching TRBD1 or TRBD2 (5 bases each). V lost 7 bases and J lost 5, with 11 bases in between. Germline CDR1 is SNHLY and CDR2 is FYNNEI. This CDR3 is 13 amino acids long. The CDR3 region is CASTRGVTGELFF. DNA of the CDR3: TGTGCCAGCACGAGGGGAGTAACCGGGGAGCTGTTTTTT.

This clone was seen just once. The rearrangement links TRBV13 to TRBJ2-5, with 8 bases that match TRBD2. After removal of 1 base from V and 1 base from J, the junction contained 5 bases not matched to a gene. CDR3 length: 16 amino acids. The germline V gene has CDR1 PRHDT and CDR2 FYEKMQ (reference sequence). CDR3 DNA: TGTGCCAGCAGCTTAGCAACTAGCGGAACCCAAGAGACCCAGTACTTC. It translates to CASSLATSGTQETQYF.

This rearrangement joins TRBV6-2 or TRBV6-3 to TRBJ1-1; no reliable D call. The CDR3 covers 12 residues. V was clipped by 5 bases and J by 7 bases, with 11 bases between them. Germline V gives CDR1 MNHEY, CDR2 SVGEGT. In DNA, the CDR3 is TGTGCCAGCAGTCACCAGAAACTTGAAGCTTTCTTT. Amino acids: CASSHQKLEAFF.

This clone was detected once. This chain joins TRBV18 and TRBJ1-6, with 8 bases matching TRBD1. The CDR3 spans 16 residues. Germline trimming cut 3 bases from V and 5 bases from J; bases unmatched to any gene: 6. The germline V gene encodes CDR1 KGHSH and CDR2 LQKENI. CDR3 sequence (DNA): TGTGCCAGCTCACCGCAGAACAGGGGGGATAATTCACCCCTCCACTTT. This codes for CASSPQNRGDNSPLHF.

V is TRBV3-1 (or the pseudogene TRBV3-2) and J is TRBJ1-1, with a possible D match to TRBD1 (5 bases). Trimming took 1 base from V and 5 from J, leaving 8 bases between them. CDR3 size: 13 residues. CDR1 and CDR2 from the germline V gene are LGHDT and YNNKEL (reference sequence). CDR3 loop: CASSQAGGTEAFF. In DNA form, the CDR3 reads TGTGCCAGCAGCCAAGCCGGGGGGACTGAAGCTTTCTTT.

A single count supports this clone. This chain uses TRBV9 with TRBJ1-2, with TRBD1 identical over 7 bases. The V and J ends lost 4 bases and 2 bases, in that order; junction bases with no gene match: 8. The CDR3 runs 15 residues. Germline CDR1 is SGDLS and CDR2 is YYNGEE. Written as DNA, the CDR3 is TGTGCCAGCAGCTCCCACAGGGGCCAAAACTATGGCTACACCTTC. Encoded protein: CASSSHRGQNYGYTF.

The V and J genes are TRBV6-6 and TRBJ1-3, with 10 bases identical to TRBD1. Germline assignment: CDR1 MNHNY and CDR2 SVGAGI (reference sequence). The CDR3 loop spans 16 amino acids. J gave up 3 bases and V 0 bases, and 2 bases lay outside the gene matches. The CDR3 nucleotides are TGTGCCAGCAGTTACTCGACAGGGGGCAGTGGAAACACCATATATTTT. Protein: CASSYSTGGSGNTIYF.